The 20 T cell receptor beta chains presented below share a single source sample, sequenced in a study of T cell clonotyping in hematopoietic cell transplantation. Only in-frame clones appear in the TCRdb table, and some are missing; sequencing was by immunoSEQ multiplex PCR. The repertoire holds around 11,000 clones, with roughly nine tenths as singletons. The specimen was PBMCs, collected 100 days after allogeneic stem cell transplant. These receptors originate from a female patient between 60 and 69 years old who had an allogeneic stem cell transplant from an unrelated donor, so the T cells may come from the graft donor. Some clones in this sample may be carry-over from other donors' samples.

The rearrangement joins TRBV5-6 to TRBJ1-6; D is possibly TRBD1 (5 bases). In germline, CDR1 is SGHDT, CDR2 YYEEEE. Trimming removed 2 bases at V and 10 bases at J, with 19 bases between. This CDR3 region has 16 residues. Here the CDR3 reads CASSFWVYTEGSPLHF. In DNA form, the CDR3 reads TGTGCCAGCAGCTTTTGGGTCTACACCGAGGGGTCACCCCTCCACTTT.

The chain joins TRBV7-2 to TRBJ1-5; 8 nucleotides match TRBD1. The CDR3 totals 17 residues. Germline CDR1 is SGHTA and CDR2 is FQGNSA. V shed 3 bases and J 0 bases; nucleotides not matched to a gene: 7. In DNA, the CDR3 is TGTGCCAGCAGCTTCCATGGACAGGGTGATAGCAATCAGCCCCAGCATTTT. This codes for CASSFHGQGDSNQPQHF.

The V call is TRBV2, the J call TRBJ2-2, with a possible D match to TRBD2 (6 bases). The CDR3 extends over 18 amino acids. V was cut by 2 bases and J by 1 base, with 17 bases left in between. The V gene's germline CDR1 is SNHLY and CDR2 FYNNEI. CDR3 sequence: CASSEYMFAGRNTGELFF. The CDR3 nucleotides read TGTGCCAGCAGTGAATATATGTTCGCGGGAAGGAACACCGGGGAGCTGTTTTTT.

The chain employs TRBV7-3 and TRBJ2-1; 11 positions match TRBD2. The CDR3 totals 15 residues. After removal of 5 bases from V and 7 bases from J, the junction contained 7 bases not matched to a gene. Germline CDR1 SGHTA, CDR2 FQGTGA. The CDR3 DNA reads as TGTGCCAGCAGCCTTTATAGCGGGAGGGGGAATGAGCAGTTCTTC. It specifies CASSLYSGRGNEQFF. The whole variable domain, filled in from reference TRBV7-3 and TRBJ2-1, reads GAGVSQTPSNKVTEKGKYVELRCDPISGHTALYWYRQSLGQGPEFLIYFQGTGAADDSGLPNDRFFAVRPEGSVSTLKIQRTERGDSAVYLCASSLYSGRGNEQFFGPGTRLTVL.

The CDR3 bases are TGTGCCAGCAGTTTATCCGTAAGGGGGTCCGAGCAGTACTTC. Translated, it gives CASSLSVRGSEQYF. The chain has TRBV27 and TRBJ2-7, with D perhaps TRBD1 (6 bases). Trimming removed 0 bases at V and 6 bases at J, with 12 bases between. CDR1 is MNHEY and CDR2 is SMNVEV in the germline V gene (reference sequence). The CDR3 spans 14 residues.

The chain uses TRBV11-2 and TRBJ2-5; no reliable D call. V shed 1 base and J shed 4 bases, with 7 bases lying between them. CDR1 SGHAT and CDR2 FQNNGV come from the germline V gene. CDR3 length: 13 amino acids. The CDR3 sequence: CASSLGGRETQYF. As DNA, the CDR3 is TGTGCCAGCAGCTTAGGAGGACGAGAGACCCAGTACTTC.

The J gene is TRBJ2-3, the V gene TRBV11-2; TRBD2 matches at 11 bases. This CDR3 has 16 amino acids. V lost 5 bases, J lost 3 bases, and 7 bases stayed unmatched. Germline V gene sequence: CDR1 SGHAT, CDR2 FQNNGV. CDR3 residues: CASSAQTSGVTDTQYF. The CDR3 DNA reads TGTGCCAGCAGCGCACAGACTAGCGGGGTAACAGATACGCAGTATTTT.

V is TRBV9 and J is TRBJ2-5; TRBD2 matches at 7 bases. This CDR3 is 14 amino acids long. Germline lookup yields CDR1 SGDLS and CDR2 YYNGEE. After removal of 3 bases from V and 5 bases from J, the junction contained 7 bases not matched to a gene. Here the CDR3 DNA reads TGTGCCAGCAGCGCGACTAGCAGAGGGGAGACCCAGTACTTC. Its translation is CASSATSRGETQYF.

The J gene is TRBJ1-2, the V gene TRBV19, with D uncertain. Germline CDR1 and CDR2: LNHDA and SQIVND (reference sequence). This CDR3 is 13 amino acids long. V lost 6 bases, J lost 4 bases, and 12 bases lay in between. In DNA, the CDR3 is TGTGCCAGTAGATCGCAGGTCCTCTATGGCTACACCTTC. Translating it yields CASRSQVLYGYTF.

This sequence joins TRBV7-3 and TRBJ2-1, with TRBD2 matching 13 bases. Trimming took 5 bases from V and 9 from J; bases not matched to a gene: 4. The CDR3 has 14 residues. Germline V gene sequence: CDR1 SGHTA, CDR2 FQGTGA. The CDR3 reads CASSRLAGGSEQFF. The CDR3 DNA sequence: TGTGCCAGCAGCCGACTAGCGGGAGGTTCTGAGCAGTTCTTC.

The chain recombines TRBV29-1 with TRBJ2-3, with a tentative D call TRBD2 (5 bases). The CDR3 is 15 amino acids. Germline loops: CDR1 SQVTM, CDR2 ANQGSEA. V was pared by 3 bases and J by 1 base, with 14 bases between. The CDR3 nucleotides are TGCAGCGTTGAGCCGGGATCGAGTCGCACAGATACGCAGTATTTT. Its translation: CSVEPGSSRTDTQYF.

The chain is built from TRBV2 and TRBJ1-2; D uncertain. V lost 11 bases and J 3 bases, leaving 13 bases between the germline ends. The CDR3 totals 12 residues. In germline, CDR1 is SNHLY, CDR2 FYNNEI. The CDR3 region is CAWAKDDYGYTF. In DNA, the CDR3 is TGTGCCTGGGCTAAGGACGACTATGGCTACACCTTC.

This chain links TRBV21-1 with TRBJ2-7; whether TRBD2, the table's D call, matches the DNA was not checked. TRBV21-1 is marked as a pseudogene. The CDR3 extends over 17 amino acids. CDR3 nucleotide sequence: TGTGCCAGCAGCAGACGACCACTAGCGGGAGACAAGTACGAGCAGTACTTC. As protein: CASSRRPLAGDKYEQYF.

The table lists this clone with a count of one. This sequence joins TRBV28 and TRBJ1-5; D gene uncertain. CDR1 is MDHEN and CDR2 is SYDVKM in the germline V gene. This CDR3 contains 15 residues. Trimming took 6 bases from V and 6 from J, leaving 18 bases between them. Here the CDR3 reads CASRGPEGGGQPQHF. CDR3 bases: TGTGCCAGCAGAGGGCCCGAAGGAGGAGGTCAGCCCCAGCATTTT.

This chain's CDR3 is CASSYSNSYEQYF. The CDR3, as DNA: TGTGCCAGCAGTTACTCGAATTCCTACGAGCAGTACTTC. The chain links TRBV6-5 to TRBJ2-7; D is undetermined. V was clipped by 0 bases and J by 1 base, with 4 bases between them. Germline CDR1 reads MNHEY; CDR2 reads SVGAGI. This CDR3 comprises 13 residues.

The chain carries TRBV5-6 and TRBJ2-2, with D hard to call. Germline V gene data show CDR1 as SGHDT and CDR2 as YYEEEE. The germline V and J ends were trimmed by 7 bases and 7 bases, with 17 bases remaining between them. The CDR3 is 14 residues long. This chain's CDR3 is CASVGIVADGELFF. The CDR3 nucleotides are TGTGCCAGCGTCGGTATCGTTGCGGACGGGGAGCTGTTTTTT.

The CDR3 nucleotides read TGTGCCAGCAGCCCCGACTGGGGCCTAGATACGCAGTATTTT. It specifies CASSPDWGLDTQYF. The chain carries TRBV9 and TRBJ2-3, with D perhaps matching TRBD1 (5 bases). The CDR3 runs to 14 residues. Between the trimmed V and J ends, which lost 4 bases and 5 bases, there was a span of 14 bases. Germline assignment: CDR1 SGDLS and CDR2 YYNGEE.

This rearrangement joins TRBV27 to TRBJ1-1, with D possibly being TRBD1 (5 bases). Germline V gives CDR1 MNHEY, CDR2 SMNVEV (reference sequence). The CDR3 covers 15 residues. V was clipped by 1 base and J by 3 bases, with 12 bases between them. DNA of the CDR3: TGTGCCAGCAGTTTATGGGGGAATGGGGACACTGAAGCTTTCTTT. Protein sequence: CASSLWGNGDTEAFF.

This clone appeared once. The CDR3 bases are TGTGCCACCGGGACAGGGGGTTTCTATGGCTACACCTTC. Its protein product is CATGTGGFYGYTF. The chain recombines TRBV6-5 with TRBJ1-2; 11 bases line up with TRBD1. The CDR3 spans 13 residues. V lost 10 bases and J lost 4; bases outside the gene matches: 5. Germline values: CDR1 MNHEY, CDR2 SVGAGI.

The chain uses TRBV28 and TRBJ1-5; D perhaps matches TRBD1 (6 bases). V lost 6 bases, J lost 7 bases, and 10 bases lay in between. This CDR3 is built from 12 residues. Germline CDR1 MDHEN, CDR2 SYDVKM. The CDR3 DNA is TGTGCCAGCAGGATCAGGGGACAGCCCCAGCATTTT. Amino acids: CASRIRGQPQHF.